A selection of T cell receptor beta chains follows, all from one sample in a study of post-analysis software for immune sequencing data. TCRdb ran MiXCR on the PCR reads and lists one entry per CDR3 protein. The sample contains hundreds of thousands of distinct CDR3 sequences, 25% to 30% of which appear only once. Sequenced material: blood. Receptors originate from a girl aged 10-17 years with multiple sclerosis. CDR3s leave out the opening cysteine and the closing phenylalanine or tryptophan. The size of a clone is reported for some rows only, either as once, few or many, or as a class for expanded clones.

V gene: TRBV6-1; J gene: TRBJ2-3; clone size: .; CDR3 protein: ASSHASGLAGGLNTQY
V gene: TRBV2; J gene: TRBJ1-1; clone size: .; CDR3 protein: GTGGSEAF
V gene: TRBV28; J gene: TRBJ1-5; clone size: once; CDR3 protein: ASSLALEFGQPQH
V gene: TRBV6-6; J gene: TRBJ2-3; clone size: .; CDR3 protein: ASSPPAFGSPDTQY
V gene: TRBV20-1; J gene: TRBJ2-4; clone size: few; CDR3 protein: SAPRDSPNIQY
V gene: TRBV5-1; J gene: TRBJ2-2; clone size: .; CDR3 protein: ASSLELAGGELF
V gene: TRBV5-1; J gene: TRBJ2-3; clone size: .; CDR3 protein: ASSPPAGSTDTQY
V gene: TRBV20-1; J gene: TRBJ2-1; clone size: few; CDR3 protein: SAPRVGLDNEQF
V gene: TRBV5-1; J gene: TRBJ2-3; clone size: .; CDR3 protein: ASSLDNADTQY
V gene: TRBV7-9; J gene: TRBJ2-7; clone size: .; CDR3 protein: ASSLGPGQTTYEQY
V gene: TRBV5-5; J gene: TRBJ2-1; clone size: .; CDR3 protein: ASSRTGAKYNEQF
V gene: TRBV4-3; J gene: .; clone size: .; CDR3 protein: ASSQVRQGHHEQY
V gene: TRBV7-8; J gene: TRBJ1-4; clone size: few; CDR3 protein: ASSRRPTGEKLF
V gene: TRBV20-1; J gene: TRBJ1-2; clone size: .; CDR3 protein: SASRLGTGRYGYT
V gene: TRBV6-1; J gene: TRBJ1-5; clone size: .; CDR3 protein: ASSEPAFRSLQPQH
V gene: TRBV12-3/TRBV12-4; J gene: TRBJ1-2; clone size: .; CDR3 protein: ASSSLNRAGGYT
V gene: TRBV6-5; J gene: TRBJ2-7; clone size: .; CDR3 protein: ASSLGLGGITYEQY
V gene: TRBV20-1; J gene: TRBJ2-7; clone size: .; CDR3 protein: SASTGQVSSYEQY
V gene: TRBV3-1; J gene: TRBJ2-4; clone size: .; CDR3 protein: ASRETSGGSAKNIQY
V gene: TRBV7-8; J gene: TRBJ2-1; clone size: few; CDR3 protein: ASSLRRTSGRANEQF
V gene: TRBV5-6; J gene: TRBJ2-6; clone size: few; CDR3 protein: ASSLVRNSGANVLT
V gene: TRBV5-1; J gene: TRBJ2-5; clone size: few; CDR3 protein: ASSLAAQQETQY
V gene: TRBV20-1; J gene: TRBJ1-2; clone size: few; CDR3 protein: SARNRGDGYT
V gene: TRBV20-1; J gene: TRBJ2-5; clone size: few; CDR3 protein: SATRGLAGGHRETQY
V gene: TRBV5-5; J gene: TRBJ1-2; clone size: .; CDR3 protein: ASSFAPGTYGYT
V gene: TRBV12-3/TRBV12-4; J gene: TRBJ2-3; clone size: many; CDR3 protein: ASSISDQSTDTQY
V gene: TRBV20-1; J gene: TRBJ2-5; clone size: many; CDR3 protein: SALYEGGETQY
V gene: TRBV3-1; J gene: TRBJ2-3; clone size: .; CDR3 protein: ASTLAGGTSDTQY
V gene: TRBV29-1; J gene: TRBJ2-1; clone size: few; CDR3 protein: SVEKNGQPNEQF
V gene: TRBV4-2; J gene: TRBJ1-2; clone size: few; CDR3 protein: ASSPGQRGYGYT
V gene: TRBV10-3; J gene: TRBJ2-3; clone size: many; CDR3 protein: AITAGASTDTQY
V gene: TRBV7-6; J gene: TRBJ2-5; clone size: few; CDR3 protein: ASSLRRASGSTQETQY
V gene: TRBV28; J gene: .; clone size: .; CDR3 protein: ASSPRMTDYNEQY
V gene: TRBV7-2; J gene: TRBJ2-4; clone size: few; CDR3 protein: ASSQKSGQGIWQY
V gene: TRBV20-1; J gene: TRBJ2-1; clone size: .; CDR3 protein: SERPGGIVNEQF
V gene: TRBV20-1; J gene: TRBJ2-4; clone size: .; CDR3 protein: SARAWLAGQNIQY
V gene: TRBV12-3/TRBV12-4; J gene: TRBJ2-6; clone size: .; CDR3 protein: ASSRPGKSGANVLT
V gene: TRBV28; J gene: TRBJ1-6; clone size: .; CDR3 protein: ASSLRGESPLH
V gene: TRBV12-3/TRBV12-4; J gene: TRBJ2-5; clone size: .; CDR3 protein: ASSLARRQETQY
V gene: TRBV7-2; J gene: TRBJ2-4; clone size: .; CDR3 protein: ASREWDFRRLVKNIRY
V gene: TRBV20-1; J gene: TRBJ2-1; clone size: .; CDR3 protein: SARDQLALTYNEQF
V gene: TRBV28; J gene: TRBJ2-1; clone size: .; CDR3 protein: ASSFSTSGRLYNEQF